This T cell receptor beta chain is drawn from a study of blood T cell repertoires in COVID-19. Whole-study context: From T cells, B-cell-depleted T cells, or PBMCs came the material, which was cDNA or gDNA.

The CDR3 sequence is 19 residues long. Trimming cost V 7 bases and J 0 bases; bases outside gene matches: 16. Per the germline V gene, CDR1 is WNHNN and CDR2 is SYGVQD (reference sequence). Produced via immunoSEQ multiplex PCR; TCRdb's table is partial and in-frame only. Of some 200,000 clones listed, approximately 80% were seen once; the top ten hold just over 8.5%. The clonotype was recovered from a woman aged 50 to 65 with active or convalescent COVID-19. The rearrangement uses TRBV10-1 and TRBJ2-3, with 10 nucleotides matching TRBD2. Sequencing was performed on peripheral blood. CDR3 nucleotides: TGCGCCAGCATCCCCCAGGAGGCTAGCGGGGGCCCGAGCACAGATACGCAGTATTTT. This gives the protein CASIPQEASGGPSTDTQYF.